This record covers a single TCR beta chain. Its antigen specificity is not known. Given the absence of the conserved phenylalanine or tryptophan at the CDR3 end, a read error is likely. The entry originates in a study of cytomegalovirus exposure and HLA in healthy donors (dated by TCRdb to the late 2010s). Notes on the research overall: An earlier analysis of some 600 of the donors reported approximately 300 Gb of sequence data and around 120 million unique TCR beta sequences obtained from some 170 million T cells. The study was designed to test whether signatures of past pathogen exposure could be identified by cataloging public T cell receptors. About 300 gigabases of sequencing data and tens of millions of unique TCR sequences were included in an early release covering about 600 HLA-typed donors. Of the roughly 410 genotyped donors, 65% to 90% were placed in the genetic ancestry cluster associated with self-reported Caucasian donors. All discovery cohort repertoires had been generated using a single sequencing platform. Among about 400 genotyped donors of the cohort, an average of about 220,000 unique TCR beta nucleotide sequences was sequenced per donor, of which about 18% were non-productive. An earlier analysis of around 580 of the donors used high-throughput TCR beta sequencing to judge whether each TCR beta V gene segment behaved as functional or pseudogenic. Because of strong linkage in the cohort, roughly five DR-DQ haplotypes were treated as single units for association and clustering. The study combined high-throughput TCR immunosequencing, statistical association of individual TCRs with disease status, and machine learning to predict cytomegalovirus infection status. Both class I and class II loci were covered by HLA typing, at four-digit resolution. A later analysis re-analyzed previously published TCR beta repertoires from 660 or so donors and added high-resolution HLA genotyping to study TCR occurrence patterns. Typing coverage differed by locus: A, B, C, DRB1 and DQB1 were typed in about 620-640 donors, DQA1 in about 560, DPA1 in over 600, and DPB1 in roughly 450. Genome-wide SNP genotypes for about 65% of the 666 donors were used in a later genetic analysis, which treated that subset as a discovery cohort. Using immunosequencing, the study profiled T cell repertoires from about 620 subjects and related those repertoires to cytomegalovirus serostatus. Donor age, sex, ethnicity and CMV serostatus were collected together with the repertoire data. In addition to the first cohort of hundreds of subjects, a separate validation cohort of under 150 different subjects was used. Rather than drawing on any new phenotypic data, the later analysis identified candidate immune exposures from TCR beta sequences and the way those sequences occurred across donors. Paper-wide results and their limitations: A few of the identified cytomegalovirus-associated TCR beta chains were confirmed in vitro to be specific for cytomegalovirus antigens. According to the authors, the approach could potentially be generalized to other disease states and immunological phenotypes. Correlated functional status among segregating V segments might be attributable to linkage disequilibrium, but an unknown experimental factor could not be ruled out. For the cohort, immune exposure information was limited to CMV serostatus. In a later analysis, some 18,000 TCR beta sequences were associated with specific HLA alleles at a false discovery rate of 0.05. Because counts were too low, approximately 18 rarely observed V segments, including chromosome 9 orphons, were excluded from the earlier analysis of roughly 580 of the donors. The cohort was sequenced for TCR beta chains only, and without alpha or paired-chain data the features that could be detected were limited. Roughly uniform sequencing depth across donors was assumed in presence/absence analyses, although this assumption may not hold. Assigning TCR associations to individual alleles was difficult when HLA alleles, especially DR and DQ, strongly co-occurred. Some IMGT-functional V segments, including TRBV6-2 and TRBV6-3, could not be told apart with the 87-base-pair reads, so those segments were excluded. HLA typing was unavailable for some donors at each locus, so association tests used only the typed subset. The study gave a list of about 150 TCR beta chains associated with cytomegalovirus. Cytomegalovirus status was reported to be diagnosed by the classifier with high specificity and sensitivity in both the original and validation cohorts. Compared with the approximately 720-donor mean, donors in an Asian-associated ancestry cluster had fewer N-insertions in productive TCRs, according to a later genetic analysis. In an earlier analysis of approximately 590 of the donors, most TCR beta V segments appeared in productive rearrangements about 87% or about 30% of the time, broadly matching IMGT annotations. Compared with equally common non-associated chains, HLA-associated TCR beta chains in a later analysis were more clonally expanded and had lower generation probabilities. A later analysis found that TCR association rates varied across HLA loci, with DRB1 alleles showing the most associated TCRs and HLA-C alleles the fewest. Most CMV-associated TCR beta chains appeared to be HLA-restricted in a later analysis, and the HLA associations seemed to be driven largely by CMV exposure. A cluster of highly shared sequence variants was judged likely to represent a technical artifact of the sequencing pipeline. An association between a missense DCLRE1C variant and V-gene and J-gene trimming of TCR beta chains was found in a later genetic analysis and replicated in an independent cohort. A further reported finding was that TCR beta sequences accurately predicted the HLA-A and HLA-B alleles for most subjects in the first cohort. Most TCR sequences were seen in very few donors, while some public TCRs were found in many individuals. Several of the top co-occurrence clusters appeared to be linked to parvovirus B19, influenza, CMV and Epstein-Barr virus, according to a later analysis.

V drops 0 bases and J drops 3 bases, leaving 11 bases in between. Ends included, the CDR3 has 15 residues. Just the 45-base CDR3 DNA is kept, in frame starting at base 1. CDR1 MGHRA and CDR2 YSYEKL are derived from the germline V gene. Libraries were made using the immunoSEQ multiplex PCR assay. For the multiplex PCR, a mixture combining 60 forward primers for TCR Vbeta segments and 13 reverse primers for TCR Jbeta segments was used. Amplification of the CDR3 region of rearranged TCR beta genes was performed with a multiplex PCR assay on genomic DNA. The Illumina HiSeq System was used to sequence the amplified TCR beta libraries as 87-base-pair reads. The authors processed their data as follows. A later analysis tallied around 80 million unique TCR beta chains across the 660 or so repertoires, and approximately 9.9 million of those chains were shared by two or more donors. To remove PCR and sequencing errors, raw reads were error-corrected and collapsed into unique sequences using a nearest-neighbor algorithm that merged closely related sequences. CDR3 sequences were aligned to IMGT reference sequences to assign V, D and J gene segments. For a sequence to be retained, at least a six-nucleotide match to both a V gene segment and a J gene segment was required. A rearrangement counted as productive if the CDR3 had no stop codons and remained in frame with V and J, and every other rearrangement counted as non-productive. CDR3 was defined according to IMGT convention as the region running from the second conserved V-encoded cysteine to the conserved J-encoded phenylalanine. The earlier analysis of fewer than 750 of the donors excluded sequences that lacked an unambiguous match to a single V gene segment. An earlier analysis of approximately 590 of the donors called V segments functional above 56.7% productive rearrangements and segregating when the between-donor standard deviation exceeded 5%. A statistical classification framework was developed to diagnose cytomegalovirus status using the catalog of TCR beta chain sequences. V and J gene assignment, in a later analysis, came from comparing TCR nucleotide sequences with IMGT/GENE-DB human TR gene sequences. Using the TCRdist pipeline, a later analysis assigned CDR3 sequences along with most-parsimonious VDJ recombination scenarios. In a later analysis, each TCR beta chain was defined by its CDR3 amino acid sequence together with its V-gene family, and reads without a unique V-gene family were excluded. As a way to deal with suspected cross-contamination and a sequencing artifact, a later analysis dropped 640 or so nucleotide sequences that were highly shared and had low generation probability. In a later analysis, a clonal expansion index for each public chain was calculated from normalized within-repertoire ranks of inferred template counts. In a later analysis, generation probabilities were computed using a VDJ recombination model fitted to out-of-frame rearrangements, and the results were checked against IGoR. Hypergeometric tests were used in a later analysis to score TCR-TCR, TCR-HLA and TCR-CMV co-occurrence, with a repertoire-size bias correction applied to the TCR pairs. False discovery rates were estimated in a later analysis by permuting HLA or CMV assignments 20 times. In a later analysis, co-occurring TCRs were grouped using DBSCAN, and TCRdist sequence similarity was added for clustering within HLA-allele-positive subsets. Repertoires with fewer than 30,000 or more than 120,000 public chains, plus five repertoires with anomalous nucleotide sharing, were excluded from co-occurrence clustering. TCRdb mirrors the immuneACCESS table, restricted to in-frame sequences. Some clones are absent from its copies; in checked studies, under half trace to an unresolved V gene, and the reason for the others is unknown. The V and J calls and clone size were taken over from that table, and D and trimming were inferred from the DNA. This sample has roughly 100,000 clones in its table, and over 70% of those were observed once. Roughly 5% of the sample is in the top ten clones.

The cohort comprised some 680 healthy bone marrow donors. At the time of sampling, every cohort member was nominally healthy, though immune exposures that went unrecorded were likely present. The donor was CMV seronegative and was included in the group of around 320 seronegative cohort members. A peripheral blood sample was provided by each donor, and peripheral blood mononuclear cells were used for TCR beta sequencing. The Qiagen DNeasy Blood Extraction Kit was used to extract genomic DNA from the blood cell samples. The clonotype was recovered from a male donor in good health and CMV-seronegative. The sequenced sample was PBMCs. The receptor chain draws on TRBV4-1 and TRBJ1-2; the best D guess is TRBD1, with 6 bases matching. In nucleotide form, the sequence is TGCGCCAGCAGCCAAGAGCTCAGGGGTGACTATGGCTACACCCTC. Translated, this gives CASSQELRGDYGYTL.